Listed below are T cell receptor beta chains from one sample, sequenced in a study of PD-1 blockade in mismatch repair-deficient tumors. The method was immunoSEQ multiplex PCR; TCRdb's version includes in-frame clones alone and lacks a portion of them. Here the sample spans roughly 110,000 clones, about 80% being singletons. Sequencing was performed on peripheral blood, taken 60 weeks after starting pembrolizumab. These receptors were obtained from an adult with mismatch repair-deficient cancer. Both conserved end residues are part of each CDR3. Each record gives: D gene, V gene, clone size, J gene, CDR3 protein, CDR3 DNA. The D gene is left open where the match is weak. Only part of the rows carry a size: once, few, many, or a class if the clone is expanded.

d_call: -; v_call: TRBV6-6; clone_size: -; j_call: TRBJ2-5; cdr3_aa: CASSPTGPETQYF; cdr3_nt: TGTGCCAGCAGTCCGACCGGCCCAGAGACCCAGTACTTC
d_call: -; v_call: TRBV5-1; clone_size: -; j_call: TRBJ2-2; cdr3_aa: CASSLVGGSTGELFF; cdr3_nt: TGCGCCAGCAGCTTGGTTGGGGGGAGCACCGGGGAGCTGTTTTTT
d_call: -; v_call: TRBV4-3; clone_size: -; j_call: TRBJ2-7; cdr3_aa: CASSQASTAGYEQYF; cdr3_nt: TGCGCCAGCAGCCAAGCGTCGACCGCGGGGTACGAGCAGTACTTC
d_call: -; v_call: TRBV7-2; clone_size: -; j_call: TRBJ2-7; cdr3_aa: CASSFKRGEQYF; cdr3_nt: TGTGCCAGCAGCTTCAAACGGGGCGAGCAGTACTTC
d_call: -; v_call: TRBV7-2; clone_size: -; j_call: TRBJ2-3; cdr3_aa: CASSSPPNTQYF; cdr3_nt: TGTGCCAGCAGCTCCCCCCCAAATACGCAGTATTTT
d_call: -; v_call: TRBV5-1; clone_size: -; j_call: TRBJ1-2; cdr3_aa: CASSLAGVGYGYTF; cdr3_nt: TGCGCCAGCAGCTTGGCTGGAGTCGGCTATGGCTACACCTTC
d_call: -; v_call: TRBV4-2; clone_size: many; j_call: TRBJ2-7; cdr3_aa: CASSPSRTAYEQYF; cdr3_nt: TGTGCCAGCAGCCCCTCCCGGACAGCCTACGAGCAGTACTTC
d_call: -; v_call: TRBV19; clone_size: -; j_call: TRBJ1-5; cdr3_aa: CASSIEGGDNQPQHF; cdr3_nt: TGTGCCAGTAGTATCGAGGGGGGCGACAATCAGCCCCAGCATTTT
d_call: -; v_call: TRBV30; clone_size: -; j_call: TRBJ1-3; cdr3_aa: CAWHGTAGNTIYF; cdr3_nt: TGTGCCTGGCATGGGACGGCTGGAAACACCATATATTTT
d_call: TRBD2; v_call: TRBV10-3; clone_size: -; j_call: TRBJ2-3; cdr3_aa: CAISERAGGGDTQYF; cdr3_nt: TGTGCCATCAGTGAAAGGGCGGGGGGAGGAGATACGCAGTATTTT
d_call: -; v_call: TRBV21-1; clone_size: -; j_call: TRBJ1-5; cdr3_aa: CASSLRQGSQPQHF; cdr3_nt: TGTGCCAGCAGCCTCCGACAGGGCAGTCAGCCCCAGCATTTT
d_call: TRBD2; v_call: TRBV27; clone_size: -; j_call: TRBJ2-7; cdr3_aa: CASRTSGMENSYEQYF; cdr3_nt: TGTGCCAGCAGGACTAGCGGGATGGAAAATTCCTACGAGCAGTACTTC
d_call: -; v_call: TRBV10-1; clone_size: -; j_call: TRBJ2-1; cdr3_aa: CATRGFIWRETCEQFF; cdr3_nt: TGCGCCACCAGGGGCTTTATTTGGCGGGAGACCTGTGAGCAGTTCTTC
d_call: -; v_call: TRBV6-1; clone_size: -; j_call: TRBJ2-1; cdr3_aa: CASSDDSLLYNEQFF; cdr3_nt: TGTGCCAGCAGTGATGACAGCCTCCTTTACAATGAGCAGTTCTTC
d_call: TRBD2; v_call: TRBV5-6; clone_size: few; j_call: TRBJ2-5; cdr3_aa: CASSSGLAGGWRETQYF; cdr3_nt: TGTGCCAGCAGCTCGGGACTAGCGGGAGGGTGGCGGGAGACCCAGTACTTC
d_call: -; v_call: TRBV30; clone_size: -; j_call: TRBJ1-5; cdr3_aa: CAWSVLGYGNQPQHF; cdr3_nt: TGTGCCTGGAGTGTTTTGGGTTACGGCAATCAGCCCCAGCATTTT
d_call: -; v_call: TRBV27; clone_size: -; j_call: TRBJ2-7; cdr3_aa: CASSFSGSYEQYF; cdr3_nt: TGTGCCAGCAGTTTTTCAGGGTCATACGAGCAGTACTTC
d_call: -; v_call: TRBV19; clone_size: -; j_call: TRBJ1-1; cdr3_aa: CASSIDLGAMNTEAFF; cdr3_nt: TGTGCCAGTAGTATAGATCTTGGTGCCATGAACACTGAAGCTTTCTTT
d_call: -; v_call: TRBV6-6; clone_size: -; j_call: TRBJ2-7; cdr3_aa: CASSAREGVNHEQYF; cdr3_nt: TGTGCCAGCAGTGCCAGGGAGGGGGTTAACCACGAGCAGTACTTC
d_call: -; v_call: TRBV27; clone_size: -; j_call: TRBJ2-6; cdr3_aa: CASARPPGANVLTF; cdr3_nt: TGTGCCAGCGCAAGACCTCCTGGGGCCAACGTCCTGACTTTC
d_call: -; v_call: TRBV6-1; clone_size: once; j_call: TRBJ1-5; cdr3_aa: CASSANGPQHF; cdr3_nt: TGTGCCAGCAGTGCAAACGGGCCCCAGCATTTT
d_call: TRBD1; v_call: TRBV25-1; clone_size: -; j_call: TRBJ1-2; cdr3_aa: CASSSTGGAYGYTF; cdr3_nt: TGTGCCAGCAGTTCTACAGGGGGGGCCTATGGCTACACCTTC
d_call: -; v_call: TRBV19; clone_size: once; j_call: TRBJ2-1; cdr3_aa: CASSAPGWPEQFF; cdr3_nt: TGTGCCAGTAGTGCCCCTGGGTGGCCTGAGCAGTTCTTC
d_call: TRBD2; v_call: TRBV11-3; clone_size: -; j_call: TRBJ2-1; cdr3_aa: CASSLGGGAGGSYNEQFF; cdr3_nt: TGTGCCAGCAGCTTAGGCGGTGGAGCGGGAGGGTCCTACAATGAGCAGTTCTTC
d_call: -; v_call: TRBV11-3; clone_size: once; j_call: TRBJ1-2; cdr3_aa: CASSESPAEYGYTF; cdr3_nt: TGTGCCAGCAGCGAAAGCCCCGCGGAGTATGGCTACACCTTC
d_call: -; v_call: TRBV4-2; clone_size: once; j_call: TRBJ2-7; cdr3_aa: CASSQGTQFYEQYF; cdr3_nt: TGTGCCAGCAGCCAAGGAACACAGTTCTACGAGCAGTACTTC
d_call: TRBD1; v_call: TRBV5-4; clone_size: -; j_call: TRBJ2-2; cdr3_aa: CASSLAQGAGELFF; cdr3_nt: TGTGCCAGCAGCTTGGCCCAGGGGGCCGGGGAGCTGTTTTTT
d_call: TRBD2; v_call: TRBV4-3; clone_size: -; j_call: TRBJ2-5; cdr3_aa: CASSQEGGLAGETQYF; cdr3_nt: TGCGCCAGCAGCCAAGAGGGGGGGCTAGCGGGAGAGACCCAGTACTTC
d_call: -; v_call: TRBV12-5; clone_size: once; j_call: TRBJ1-1; cdr3_aa: CASAPTTAQNTEAFF; cdr3_nt: TGTGCTAGTGCCCCAACGACAGCCCAGAACACTGAAGCTTTCTTT
d_call: TRBD1; v_call: TRBV5-6; clone_size: -; j_call: TRBJ2-2; cdr3_aa: CASSGTDRGTGELFF; cdr3_nt: TGTGCCAGCAGCGGGACAGACCGGGGCACCGGGGAGCTGTTTTTT
d_call: TRBD2; v_call: TRBV7-2; clone_size: once; j_call: TRBJ2-1; cdr3_aa: CASSLGLAGPPFF; cdr3_nt: TGTGCCAGCAGCTTGGGACTAGCGGGGCCCCCGTTCTTC
d_call: -; v_call: TRBV7-8; clone_size: -; j_call: TRBJ1-1; cdr3_aa: CASSNYRGTEAFF; cdr3_nt: TGTGCCAGCAGCAACTACCGAGGAACTGAAGCTTTCTTT
d_call: -; v_call: TRBV30; clone_size: -; j_call: TRBJ2-5; cdr3_aa: CAWSVWGGVYETQYF; cdr3_nt: TGTGCCTGGAGTGTGTGGGGCGGGGTGTACGAGACCCAGTACTTC
d_call: -; v_call: TRBV6-1; clone_size: few; j_call: TRBJ2-1; cdr3_aa: CASITSQLIYNEQFF; cdr3_nt: TGTGCCAGCATTACCAGCCAACTGATCTACAATGAGCAGTTCTTC
d_call: -; v_call: TRBV15; clone_size: -; j_call: TRBJ1-1; cdr3_aa: CATSRDRETEAFF; cdr3_nt: TGTGCCACCAGCAGAGATAGAGAAACTGAAGCTTTCTTT
d_call: -; v_call: TRBV28; clone_size: -; j_call: TRBJ1-4; cdr3_aa: CASSPRQGRMDEKLFF; cdr3_nt: TGTGCCAGCAGCCCCCGTCAGGGAAGAATGGATGAAAAACTGTTTTTT
d_call: -; v_call: TRBV11-3; clone_size: once; j_call: TRBJ2-7; cdr3_aa: CASSPAPPTYEQYF; cdr3_nt: TGTGCCAGCAGCCCCGCGCCACCGACCTACGAGCAGTACTTC
d_call: -; v_call: TRBV7-9; clone_size: once; j_call: TRBJ2-7; cdr3_aa: CASSPLAGWDEQYF; cdr3_nt: TGTGCCAGCAGCCCACTTGCCGGCTGGGACGAGCAGTACTTC
d_call: -; v_call: TRBV4-1; clone_size: once; j_call: TRBJ2-2; cdr3_aa: CASSPDSNTGELFF; cdr3_nt: TGCGCCAGCAGCCCGGACAGCAACACCGGGGAGCTGTTTTTT
d_call: TRBD1; v_call: TRBV5-1; clone_size: -; j_call: TRBJ2-3; cdr3_aa: CASSPRGQGTDTQYF; cdr3_nt: TGCGCCAGCAGCCCAAGGGGGCAGGGGACAGATACGCAGTATTTT
d_call: TRBD2; v_call: TRBV7-7; clone_size: -; j_call: TRBJ2-1; cdr3_aa: CASSKGLAGSSYNEQFF; cdr3_nt: TGTGCTAGCAGCAAGGGACTAGCGGGGAGCTCCTACAATGAGCAGTTCTTC
d_call: -; v_call: TRBV5-6; clone_size: -; j_call: TRBJ2-1; cdr3_aa: CASSLAQGPYNEQFF; cdr3_nt: TGTGCCAGCAGCTTGGCACAGGGACCCTACAATGAGCAGTTCTTC
d_call: TRBD2; v_call: TRBV27; clone_size: -; j_call: TRBJ2-2; cdr3_aa: CASNRLAGNTGELFF; cdr3_nt: TGTGCCAGCAACCGACTAGCGGGTAACACCGGGGAGCTGTTTTTT
d_call: TRBD1; v_call: TRBV18; clone_size: few; j_call: TRBJ2-5; cdr3_aa: CASLTGGRETQYF; cdr3_nt: TGTGCCAGCCTAACAGGGGGCCGGGAGACCCAGTACTTC
d_call: -; v_call: TRBV11-2; clone_size: -; j_call: TRBJ2-1; cdr3_aa: CASRRGTSYNEQFF; cdr3_nt: TGTGCTTCTCGAAGGGGAACGTCCTACAATGAGCAGTTCTTC
d_call: -; v_call: TRBV5-6; clone_size: -; j_call: TRBJ2-5; cdr3_aa: CASSLGRGPQETQYF; cdr3_nt: TGTGCCAGCAGCTTGGGCCGGGGCCCACAAGAGACCCAGTACTTC
d_call: TRBD2; v_call: TRBV5-6; clone_size: -; j_call: TRBJ2-3; cdr3_aa: CASSLSSGTSTDTQYF; cdr3_nt: TGTGCCAGCAGCCTCTCGAGCGGGACTAGCACAGATACGCAGTATTTT
d_call: TRBD2; v_call: TRBV30; clone_size: few; j_call: TRBJ2-4; cdr3_aa: CAWSVLAGEVVKNIQYF; cdr3_nt: TGTGCCTGGAGTGTACTAGCGGGAGAAGTGGTCAAAAACATTCAGTACTTC
d_call: -; v_call: TRBV4-3; clone_size: -; j_call: TRBJ1-4; cdr3_aa: CASSQDSPQYGQNKGKLFF; cdr3_nt: TGCGCCAGCAGCCAAGATTCGCCACAGTATGGACAGAATAAGGGGAAACTGTTTTTT
d_call: TRBD2; v_call: TRBV9; clone_size: -; j_call: TRBJ2-3; cdr3_aa: CASSVVASGRTDTQYF; cdr3_nt: TGTGCCAGCAGCGTAGTGGCTAGCGGGAGGACAGATACGCAGTATTTT
d_call: -; v_call: TRBV27; clone_size: -; j_call: TRBJ1-4; cdr3_aa: CASSLCGTSPNEKLFF; cdr3_nt: TGTGCCAGCAGTTTATGCGGCACGAGTCCTAATGAAAAACTGTTTTTT
d_call: -; v_call: TRBV7-8; clone_size: -; j_call: TRBJ1-4; cdr3_aa: CASSTPGGPSNEKLFF; cdr3_nt: TGTGCCAGCAGCACGCCCGGGGGGCCGAGTAATGAAAAACTGTTTTTT